This T cell receptor (beta chain) appears in the sequencing data of a study of monozygotic twins with inflammatory bowel disease. General study findings and limits: Among twins, concordant and discordant pairs did not differ in repertoire similarity, possibly from limited power. Telling different T cell subtypes apart from each other was not possible.

About this clonotype itself: Its matching antigen is unknown.

Each CDR3 protein gets one entry in TCRdb, which reprocessed the 5' RACE reads and gives no DNA. The sample data list 400,000 to 500,000 distinct CDR3 sequences. This CDR3 is 13 amino acids long. Germline loops: CDR1 DFQATT, CDR2 SNEGSKA (reference sequence). Sequencing was performed on blood. The rearrangement joins TRBV20-1 to TRBJ2-3. This sequence was found in a human donor with ulcerative colitis or Crohn's disease, or a healthy co-twin of an affected twin (not recorded which). The CDR3 loop is CSAQSRLADTQYF.